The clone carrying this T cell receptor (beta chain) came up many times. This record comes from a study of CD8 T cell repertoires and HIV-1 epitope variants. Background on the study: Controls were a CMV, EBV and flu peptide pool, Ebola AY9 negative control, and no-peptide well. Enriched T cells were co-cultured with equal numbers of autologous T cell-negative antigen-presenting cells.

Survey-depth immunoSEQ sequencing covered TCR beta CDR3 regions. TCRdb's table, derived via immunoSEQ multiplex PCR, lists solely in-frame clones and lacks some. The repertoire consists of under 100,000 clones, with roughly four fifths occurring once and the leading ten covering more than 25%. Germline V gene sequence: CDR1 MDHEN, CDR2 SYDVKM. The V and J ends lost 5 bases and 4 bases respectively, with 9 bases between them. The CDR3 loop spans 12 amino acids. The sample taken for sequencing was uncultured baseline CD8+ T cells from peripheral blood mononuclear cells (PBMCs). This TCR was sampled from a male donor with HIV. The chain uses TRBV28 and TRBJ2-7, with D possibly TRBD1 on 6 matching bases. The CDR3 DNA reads TGTGCCAGCAGTCGGACAGTATACGAGCAGTACTTC. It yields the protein CASSRTVYEQYF.